These 2 T cell receptor beta chains were sequenced from one sample in a study of blood T cells in healthy people across ages. The use of a sample-barcoded 5' primer and a J-beta primer mix characterized a second PCR of about 6 to 12 cycles. MiXCR, applied by TCRdb to the 5' RACE reads, yields one record per CDR3 protein. This table holds about 280,000 distinct CDR3 sequences, 25% to 30% found once. Sequencing was carried out using blood. These receptors originate from a woman aged 70-85 years in good health.

This clonotype turned up a few times. The chain has TRBV6-6 and TRBJ2-4; 8 bases match TRBD1. The V gene end was trimmed by 6 bases and the J gene end by 3 bases; junction bases not matched to a gene: 10. The CDR3 totals 16 residues. Germline V gene data show CDR1 as MNHNY and CDR2 as SVGAGI (reference sequence). The CDR3 here is CASSPGTGAIKNIQYF. CDR3 coding DNA: TGTGCCAGCAGCCCTGGGACAGGAGCCATCAAAAACATTCAGTACTTC.

This chain links TRBV18 with TRBJ2-5, with D possibly matching TRBD1 (6 bases). Trimming shortened V by 1 base and J by 2 bases, and 14 bases separated the two germline ends. The length of the CDR3 is 16 residues. Germline lookup yields CDR1 KGHSH and CDR2 LQKENI. CDR3: CASSPRSQGAQETQYF. In DNA form, the CDR3 reads TGTGCCAGCTCACCACGGTCACAGGGAGCACAAGAGACCCAGTACTTC.